This TCR beta chain was identified in a study of STAT5B mutations in CD4+ large granular lymphocyte leukemia. Clones were read by immunoSEQ multiplex PCR, and TCRdb kept only the in-frame ones, dropping some. The sample yields about 38,000 clones, about four fifths seen once. CDR1 is MNHEY and CDR2 is SVGAGI in the germline V gene. V was pared by 8 bases and J by 0 bases, with 16 bases between. The CDR3 loop spans 15 amino acids. This TCR was recovered from a human donor in good health. The chain carries TRBV6-5 and TRBJ2-5; D is unresolved. The sequenced sample was CD4+ T cells from blood buffy coats. DNA for the CDR3: TGTGCCAGCGCCCCCGGAGCGACGTACCAAGAGACCCAGTACTTC. Its protein product is CASAPGATYQETQYF.